This TCR beta chain was documented in a study of post-analysis software for immune sequencing data. Across the study: The courses of disease that were included comprised relapsing-remitting, secondary progressive and progressive-relapsing multiple sclerosis.

The V gene's germline CDR1 is ENHRY and CDR2 SYGVKD. Deletions cut 6 bases from V and 1 base from J, with 2 bases between. The CDR3 contains 11 residues. As concerns this clonotype: Its matching antigen is unknown.

Study conclusions and caveats: TRBV5-6, TRBV5-1 and TRBV20-1 belonged to a set of roughly 5 TRBV segments that were more frequent in patients than controls. Batch-mates among the samples co-clustered strongly by F measure. Compared with controls, patients showed significantly lower normalized Chao1 diversity.

TCR beta cDNA libraries included unique molecular identifiers. The authors obtained 500,000 or so cDNA molecules from roughly 1.1 to 9.2 million T cells. MiXCR was run by TCRdb on the PCR reads, yielding one entry per CDR3 protein. The sample contains more than 450,000 distinct CDR3 sequences, roughly 34% of which appear only once. The material sequenced was blood. This clonotype was sampled from a girl between 2 and 17 years old with multiple sclerosis. The chain has TRBV10-3 and TRBJ2-3; D gene uncertain. In DNA, the CDR3 is TGTGCCATCAGGCGCACAGATACGCAGTATTTT. This sequence encodes CAIRRTDTQYF.